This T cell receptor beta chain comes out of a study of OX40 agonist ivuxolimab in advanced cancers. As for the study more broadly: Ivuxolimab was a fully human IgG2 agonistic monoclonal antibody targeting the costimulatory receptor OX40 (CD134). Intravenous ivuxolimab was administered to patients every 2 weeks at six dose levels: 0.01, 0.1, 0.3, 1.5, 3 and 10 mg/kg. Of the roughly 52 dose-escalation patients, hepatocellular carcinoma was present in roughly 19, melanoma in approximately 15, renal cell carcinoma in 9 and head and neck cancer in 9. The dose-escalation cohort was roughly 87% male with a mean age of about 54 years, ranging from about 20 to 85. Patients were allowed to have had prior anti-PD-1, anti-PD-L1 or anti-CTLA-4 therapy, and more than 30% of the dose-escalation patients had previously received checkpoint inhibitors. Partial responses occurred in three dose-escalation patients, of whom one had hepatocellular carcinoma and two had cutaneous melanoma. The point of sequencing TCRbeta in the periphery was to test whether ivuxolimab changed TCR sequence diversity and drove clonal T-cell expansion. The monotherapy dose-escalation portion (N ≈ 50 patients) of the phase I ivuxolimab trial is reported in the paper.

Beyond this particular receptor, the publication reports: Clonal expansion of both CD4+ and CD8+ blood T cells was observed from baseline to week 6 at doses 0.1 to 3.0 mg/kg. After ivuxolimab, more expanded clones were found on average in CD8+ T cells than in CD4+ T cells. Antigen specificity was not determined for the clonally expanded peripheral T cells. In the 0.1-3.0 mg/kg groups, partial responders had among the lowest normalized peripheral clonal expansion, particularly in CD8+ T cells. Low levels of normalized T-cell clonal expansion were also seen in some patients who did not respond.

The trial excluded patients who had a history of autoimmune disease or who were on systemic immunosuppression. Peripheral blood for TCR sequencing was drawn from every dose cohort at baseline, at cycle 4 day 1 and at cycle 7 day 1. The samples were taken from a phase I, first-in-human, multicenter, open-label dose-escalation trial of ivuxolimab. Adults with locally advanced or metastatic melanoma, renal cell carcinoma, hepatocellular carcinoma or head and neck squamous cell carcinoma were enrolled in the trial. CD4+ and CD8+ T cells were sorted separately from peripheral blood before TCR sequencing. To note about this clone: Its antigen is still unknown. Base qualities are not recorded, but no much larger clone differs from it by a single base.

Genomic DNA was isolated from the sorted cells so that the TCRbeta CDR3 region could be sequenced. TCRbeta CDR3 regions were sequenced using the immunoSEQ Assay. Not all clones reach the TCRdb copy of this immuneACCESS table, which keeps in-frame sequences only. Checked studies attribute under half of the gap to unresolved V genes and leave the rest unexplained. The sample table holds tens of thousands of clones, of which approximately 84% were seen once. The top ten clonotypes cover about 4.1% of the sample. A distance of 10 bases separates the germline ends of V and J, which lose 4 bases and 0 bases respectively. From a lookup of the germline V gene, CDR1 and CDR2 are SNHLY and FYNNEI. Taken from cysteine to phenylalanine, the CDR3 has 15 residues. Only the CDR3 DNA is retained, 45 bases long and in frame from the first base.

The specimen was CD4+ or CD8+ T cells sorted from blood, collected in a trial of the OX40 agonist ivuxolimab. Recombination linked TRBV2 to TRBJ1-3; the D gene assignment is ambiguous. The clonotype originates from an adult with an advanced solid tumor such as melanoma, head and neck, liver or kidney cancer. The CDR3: CASSVRQSSGNTIYF. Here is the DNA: TGTGCCAGCAGTGTAAGACAAAGCTCTGGAAACACCATATATTTT.